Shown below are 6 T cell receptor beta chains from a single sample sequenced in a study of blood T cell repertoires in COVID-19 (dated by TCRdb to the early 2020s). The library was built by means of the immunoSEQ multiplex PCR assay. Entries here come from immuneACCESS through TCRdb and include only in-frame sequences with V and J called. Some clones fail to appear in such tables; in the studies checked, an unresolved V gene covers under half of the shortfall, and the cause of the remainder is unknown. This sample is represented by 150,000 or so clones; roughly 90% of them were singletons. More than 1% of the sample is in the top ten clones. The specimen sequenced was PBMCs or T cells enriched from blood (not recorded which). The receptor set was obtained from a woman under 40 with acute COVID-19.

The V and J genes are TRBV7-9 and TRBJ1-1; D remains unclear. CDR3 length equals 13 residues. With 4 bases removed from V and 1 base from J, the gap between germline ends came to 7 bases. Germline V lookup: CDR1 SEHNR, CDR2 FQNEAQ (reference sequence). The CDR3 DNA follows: TGTGCCAGCAGCTATGAGCCGAACACTGAAGCTTTCTTT. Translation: CASSYEPNTEAFF. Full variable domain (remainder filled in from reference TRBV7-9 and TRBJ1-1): DTGVSQNPRHKITKRGQNVTFRCDPISEHNRLYWYRQTLGQGPEFLTYFQNEAQLEKSRLLSDRFSAERPKGSFSTLEIQRTEQGDSAMYLCASSYEPNTEAFFGQGTRLTVV.

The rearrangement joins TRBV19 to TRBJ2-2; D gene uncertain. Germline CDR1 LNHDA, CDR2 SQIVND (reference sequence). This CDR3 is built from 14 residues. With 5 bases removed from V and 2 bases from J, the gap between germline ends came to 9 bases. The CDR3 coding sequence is TGTGCCAGTAGTTGGGCAACTAACACCGGGGAGCTGTTTTTT. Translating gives CASSWATNTGELFF.

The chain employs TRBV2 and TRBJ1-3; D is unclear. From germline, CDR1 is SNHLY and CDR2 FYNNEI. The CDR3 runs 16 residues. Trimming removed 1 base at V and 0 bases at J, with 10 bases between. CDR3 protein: CASSEERTDSGNTIYF. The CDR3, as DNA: TGTGCCAGCAGTGAAGAGCGGACCGACTCTGGAAACACCATATATTTT. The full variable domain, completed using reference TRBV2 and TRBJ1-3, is EPEVTQTPSHQVTQMGQEVILRCVPISNHLYFYWYRQILGQKVEFLVSFYNNEISEKSEIFDDQFSVERPDGSNFTLKIRSTKLEDSAMYFCASSEERTDSGNTIYFGEGSWLTVV.

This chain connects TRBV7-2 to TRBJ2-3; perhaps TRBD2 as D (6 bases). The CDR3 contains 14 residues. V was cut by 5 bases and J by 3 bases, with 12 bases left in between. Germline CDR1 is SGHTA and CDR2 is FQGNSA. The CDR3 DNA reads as TGTGCCAGCAGCCGGGAGTGGGGGACAGATACGCAGTATTTT. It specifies CASSREWGTDTQYF. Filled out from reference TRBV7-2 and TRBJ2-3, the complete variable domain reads GAGVSQSPSNKVTEKGKDVELRCDPISGHTALYWYRQSLGQGLEFLIYFQGNSAPDKSGLPSDRFSAERTGGSVSTLTIQRTQQEDSAVYLCASSREWGTDTQYFGPGTRLTVL.

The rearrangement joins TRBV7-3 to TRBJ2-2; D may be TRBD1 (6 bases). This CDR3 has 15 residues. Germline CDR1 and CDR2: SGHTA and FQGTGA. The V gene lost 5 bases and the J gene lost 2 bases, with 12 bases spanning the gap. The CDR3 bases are TGTGCCAGCAGCCCGAGACAGGCCAACACCGGGGAGCTGTTTTTT. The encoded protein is CASSPRQANTGELFF.

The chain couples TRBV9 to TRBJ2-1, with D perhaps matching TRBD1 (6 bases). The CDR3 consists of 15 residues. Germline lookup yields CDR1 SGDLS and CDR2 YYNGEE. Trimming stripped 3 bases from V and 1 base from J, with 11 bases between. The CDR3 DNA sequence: TGTGCCAGCAGCGAAGGGGGTAAATCCTACAATGAGCAGTTCTTC. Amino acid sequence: CASSEGGKSYNEQFF.